Listed below are T cell receptor beta chains from one sample, sequenced in a study of T cell repertoires in cytomegalovirus infection. What these receptors recognize is not known. TCRdb used MiXCR to reprocess the reads, holding one entry per CDR3 protein. The top ten clones hold approximately 13% of a sample with 370,000 or so distinct CDR3 sequences, around a third of them seen once. Sample: cultured PBMCs, taken from culture after CMV antigen stimulation. All receptors derive from a human donor in good health (CMV status not recorded). Some clones in this sample may be carry-over from other donors' samples. Each CDR3 is given with its conserved first and last residue. The D gene is left open where the match is weak. A row's size may be missing; if present it is once, few, many or a size class.

v_gene: TRBV7-3; d_gene: .; j_gene: TRBJ2-5; abundance: .; CDR3aa: CASSRGQTSLETQYF; CDR3nt: TGTGCCAGCAGCCGAGGACAGACATCGTTGGAGACCCAGTACTTC
v_gene: TRBV25-1; d_gene: TRBD2; j_gene: TRBJ2-5; abundance: few; CDR3aa: CASSDSTSGRGETQYF; CDR3nt: TGTGCCAGCAGTGACTCGACTAGCGGGAGGGGAGAGACCCAGTACTTC
v_gene: TRBV6-2/TRBV6-3; d_gene: .; j_gene: TRBJ2-3; abundance: .; CDR3aa: CASSKRILQKPDTQYF; CDR3nt: TGTGCCAGCAGTAAAAGGATACTTCAAAAGCCTGATACGCAGTATTTT
v_gene: TRBV29-1; d_gene: .; j_gene: TRBJ1-1; abundance: .; CDR3aa: CSVGKGTVNTEAFF; CDR3nt: TGCAGCGTTGGAAAAGGGACGGTGAACACTGAAGCTTTCTTT
v_gene: TRBV3-1; d_gene: .; j_gene: TRBJ1-1; abundance: .; CDR3aa: CASSQTVVTEAFF; CDR3nt: TGTGCCAGCAGCCAAACGGTGGTCACTGAAGCTTTCTTT
v_gene: TRBV5-8; d_gene: .; j_gene: TRBJ2-1; abundance: .; CDR3aa: CASSSLGPGLF; CDR3nt: TGTGCCAGCAGCTCCTTAGGCCCTGGGCTCTTC
v_gene: TRBV5-6; d_gene: .; j_gene: TRBJ1-6; abundance: .; CDR3aa: CASTYQGYSPLHF; CDR3nt: TGTGCCAGCACCTATCAGGGGTACTCACCCCTCCACTTT
v_gene: TRBV19; d_gene: .; j_gene: TRBJ1-4; abundance: few; CDR3aa: CASSLHGTTNEKLFF; CDR3nt: TGTGCCAGTAGTCTCCACGGGACCACTAATGAAAAACTGTTTTTT
v_gene: TRBV14; d_gene: TRBD2; j_gene: TRBJ2-5; abundance: .; CDR3aa: CASSQAGTSFVETQYF; CDR3nt: TGTGCCAGCAGCCAAGCGGGGACTAGCTTCGTAGAGACCCAGTACTTC
v_gene: TRBV15; d_gene: .; j_gene: TRBJ2-3; abundance: .; CDR3aa: CATSRRRGTGTDTQYF; CDR3nt: TGTGCCACCAGCAGACGGAGGGGGACTGGGACAGATACGCAGTATTTT
v_gene: TRBV7-2; d_gene: .; j_gene: TRBJ1-4; abundance: many; CDR3aa: CASSLADRRGGREKLFF; CDR3nt: TGTGCCAGCAGCTTAGCAGATCGCAGGGGTGGGAGGGAAAAACTGTTTTTT
v_gene: TRBV7-2; d_gene: TRBD2; j_gene: TRBJ2-1; abundance: many; CDR3aa: CASSYTSGPSSYNEQFF; CDR3nt: TGTGCCAGCAGTTATACTAGCGGGCCTTCCTCCTACAATGAGCAGTTCTTC
v_gene: TRBV7-2; d_gene: .; j_gene: TRBJ2-3; abundance: many; CDR3aa: CASSLGRIQGDTQYF; CDR3nt: TGTGCCAGCAGCTTAGGCCGCATACAGGGAGATACGCAGTATTTT
v_gene: TRBV7-8; d_gene: .; j_gene: TRBJ1-1; abundance: .; CDR3aa: CASSLVTVNTEAFF; CDR3nt: TGTGCCAGCAGCTTAGTCACGGTGAACACTGAAGCTTTCTTT
v_gene: TRBV5-4; d_gene: .; j_gene: TRBJ1-2; abundance: .; CDR3aa: CASSSGGGNGYTF; CDR3nt: TGTGCCAGCAGCTCCGGGGGAGGGAATGGCTACACCTTC
v_gene: TRBV11-2; d_gene: TRBD1; j_gene: TRBJ2-5; abundance: .; CDR3aa: CASSSQDRGQETQYF; CDR3nt: TGTGCCAGCAGCTCCCAGGACAGGGGACAAGAGACCCAGTACTTC
v_gene: TRBV6-2/TRBV6-3; d_gene: TRBD2; j_gene: TRBJ2-1; abundance: few; CDR3aa: CASSKIAGLYNEQFF; CDR3nt: TGTGCCAGCAGTAAAATAGCGGGGCTCTACAATGAGCAGTTCTTC
v_gene: TRBV4-1; d_gene: TRBD1; j_gene: TRBJ1-3; abundance: few; CDR3aa: CASSQITGVANTIYF; CDR3nt: TGCGCCAGCAGCCAGATCACAGGGGTGGCAAACACCATATATTTT
v_gene: TRBV24-1; d_gene: .; j_gene: TRBJ2-1; abundance: .; CDR3aa: CATSDHPERPDNEQFF; CDR3nt: TGTGCCACCAGTGACCACCCTGAGAGACCCGACAATGAGCAGTTCTTC
v_gene: TRBV20-1; d_gene: .; j_gene: TRBJ1-2; abundance: .; CDR3aa: CSVSQADYGYTF; CDR3nt: TGCAGTGTTAGCCAGGCCGACTATGGCTACACCTTC
v_gene: TRBV6-5; d_gene: TRBD1; j_gene: TRBJ2-6; abundance: .; CDR3aa: CASSLTGTGANVLTF; CDR3nt: TGTGCCAGCAGTTTGACAGGGACTGGGGCCAACGTCCTGACTTTC
v_gene: TRBV20-1; d_gene: .; j_gene: TRBJ1-2; abundance: .; CDR3aa: CSAPHPRQYGYTF; CDR3nt: TGCAGTGCTCCCCACCCGCGACAGTATGGCTACACCTTC
v_gene: TRBV7-9; d_gene: TRBD2; j_gene: TRBJ2-2; abundance: .; CDR3aa: CASSLEVRRPLAGVTGELFF; CDR3nt: TGTGCCAGCAGCTTAGAGGTCAGGAGGCCGCTAGCGGGAGTCACCGGGGAGCTGTTTTTT
v_gene: TRBV12-3/TRBV12-4; d_gene: TRBD1; j_gene: TRBJ2-3; abundance: .; CDR3aa: CASSSRTGGADTQYF; CDR3nt: TGTGCCAGCAGTTCACGGACAGGGGGAGCGGATACGCAGTATTTT
v_gene: TRBV25-1; d_gene: .; j_gene: TRBJ1-5; abundance: .; CDR3aa: CASSEWGADNQPQHF; CDR3nt: TGTGCCAGCAGTGAATGGGGGGCAGACAATCAGCCCCAGCATTTT
v_gene: TRBV12-5; d_gene: TRBD1; j_gene: TRBJ2-1; abundance: once; CDR3aa: CASENRQGSYNEQFF; CDR3nt: TGTGCTAGTGAAAACCGACAGGGGTCCTACAATGAGCAGTTCTTC
v_gene: TRBV23-1; d_gene: TRBD2; j_gene: TRBJ2-1; abundance: .; CDR3aa: CASRKVTSSHEQFF; CDR3nt: TGCGCCAGCAGGAAGGTGACTAGCTCCCATGAGCAGTTCTTC
v_gene: TRBV6-6; d_gene: TRBD1; j_gene: TRBJ2-2; abundance: few; CDR3aa: CASSYSTGLTGELFF; CDR3nt: TGTGCCAGCAGTTACTCGACAGGGTTAACCGGGGAGCTGTTTTTT
v_gene: TRBV11-2; d_gene: TRBD2; j_gene: TRBJ2-1; abundance: .; CDR3aa: CASSLELAGARRDNEQFF; CDR3nt: TGTGCCAGCAGCTTAGAACTAGCGGGAGCCCGTAGGGACAATGAGCAGTTCTTC
v_gene: TRBV2; d_gene: TRBD2; j_gene: TRBJ2-2; abundance: .; CDR3aa: CASSEAGGRGTGELFF; CDR3nt: TGTGCCAGCAGTGAAGCGGGCGGGAGAGGAACCGGGGAGCTGTTTTTT
v_gene: TRBV7-2; d_gene: .; j_gene: TRBJ2-1; abundance: .; CDR3aa: CASSLAGVPEQFF; CDR3nt: TGTGCCAGCAGCTTAGCGGGGGTTCCTGAGCAGTTCTTC
v_gene: TRBV7-9; d_gene: .; j_gene: TRBJ2-5; abundance: many; CDR3aa: CASSLWAIQETQYF; CDR3nt: TGTGCCAGCAGCTTATGGGCGATCCAAGAGACCCAGTACTTC
v_gene: TRBV7-6; d_gene: .; j_gene: TRBJ2-2; abundance: once; CDR3aa: CASSLDRNRINTGELFF; CDR3nt: TGTGCCAGCAGCTTAGATAGGAACAGAATAAACACCGGGGAGCTGTTTTTT
v_gene: TRBV4-3; d_gene: .; j_gene: TRBJ1-2; abundance: .; CDR3aa: CASSQVGSGLNYGYTF; CDR3nt: TGCGCCAGCAGCCAAGTAGGGTCAGGGCTTAACTATGGCTACACCTTC
v_gene: TRBV12-3/TRBV12-4; d_gene: TRBD2; j_gene: TRBJ2-3; abundance: .; CDR3aa: CASTPRLAGGTDTQYF; CDR3nt: TGTGCCAGCACCCCAAGACTAGCGGGAGGAACAGATACGCAGTATTTT
v_gene: TRBV12-3/TRBV12-4; d_gene: .; j_gene: TRBJ2-1; abundance: few; CDR3aa: CASSFGRGTGGHEQFF; CDR3nt: TGTGCCAGCAGTTTCGGTCGTGGGACTGGGGGTCATGAGCAGTTCTTC
v_gene: TRBV12-3/TRBV12-4; d_gene: TRBD2; j_gene: TRBJ2-3; abundance: .; CDR3aa: CASSPQSSGVTDTQYF; CDR3nt: TGTGCCAGCAGTCCGCAGTCTAGCGGAGTCACAGATACGCAGTATTTT
v_gene: TRBV7-8; d_gene: TRBD1; j_gene: TRBJ2-7; abundance: .; CDR3aa: CASSSPGQGTYEQYF; CDR3nt: TGTGCCAGCAGCTCTCCGGGACAGGGGACCTACGAGCAGTACTTC
v_gene: TRBV7-2; d_gene: .; j_gene: TRBJ2-3; abundance: few; CDR3aa: CASRETGLVPDTQYF; CDR3nt: TGTGCCAGCAGAGAAACAGGGCTGGTTCCAGATACGCAGTATTTT
v_gene: TRBV6-1; d_gene: TRBD2; j_gene: TRBJ2-2; abundance: .; CDR3aa: CASSDYAATSDRELFF; CDR3nt: TGTGCCAGCAGTGACTACGCCGCGACTAGCGACCGGGAGCTGTTTTTT
v_gene: TRBV7-9; d_gene: TRBD1; j_gene: TRBJ1-6; abundance: .; CDR3aa: CASSATGTDNSPLHF; CDR3nt: TGTGCCAGCAGCGCAACCGGGACAGATAATTCACCCCTCCACTTT
v_gene: TRBV12-3/TRBV12-4; d_gene: .; j_gene: TRBJ2-2; abundance: once; CDR3aa: CASTSRQGTNTGELFF; CDR3nt: TGTGCCAGCACCTCGCGGCAGGGGACGAACACCGGGGAGCTGTTTTTT
v_gene: TRBV6-1; d_gene: .; j_gene: TRBJ2-7; abundance: few; CDR3aa: CASPESRAYEQYF; CDR3nt: TGTGCCAGCCCGGAGAGCAGAGCCTACGAGCAGTACTTC
v_gene: TRBV6-1; d_gene: .; j_gene: TRBJ2-3; abundance: few; CDR3aa: CASSFPPGRGYTDTQYF; CDR3nt: TGTGCCAGCAGTTTTCCCCCTGGGCGGGGATACACAGATACGCAGTATTTT
v_gene: TRBV27; d_gene: TRBD2; j_gene: TRBJ2-1; abundance: .; CDR3aa: CASSSSLAGGHGNEQFF; CDR3nt: TGTGCCAGCAGTTCCTCTCTAGCGGGAGGACACGGCAATGAGCAGTTCTTC
v_gene: TRBV2; d_gene: .; j_gene: TRBJ1-5; abundance: few; CDR3aa: CASSAWAGVAINQPQHF; CDR3nt: TGTGCCAGCAGTGCTTGGGCAGGGGTCGCAATTAATCAGCCCCAGCATTTT
v_gene: TRBV20-1; d_gene: .; j_gene: TRBJ1-1; abundance: .; CDR3aa: CSARGLGQGDTEAFF; CDR3nt: TGCAGTGCTAGAGGACTCGGGCAGGGAGACACTGAAGCTTTCTTT
v_gene: TRBV7-2; d_gene: .; j_gene: TRBJ2-6; abundance: many; CDR3aa: CASSLRTLYQGPGANVLTF; CDR3nt: TGTGCCAGCAGCTTAAGGACTCTCTATCAGGGGCCTGGGGCCAACGTCCTGACTTTC
v_gene: TRBV4-3; d_gene: .; j_gene: TRBJ1-2; abundance: many; CDR3aa: CASSPTSGTSGYTF; CDR3nt: TGCGCCAGCAGCCCGACCTCAGGGACTAGTGGCTACACCTTC
v_gene: TRBV5-1; d_gene: .; j_gene: TRBJ2-5; abundance: .; CDR3aa: CASSAGGGQETQYF; CDR3nt: TGCGCCAGCAGTGCGGGCGGGGGACAGGAGACCCAGTACTTC
v_gene: TRBV7-2; d_gene: .; j_gene: TRBJ2-7; abundance: many; CDR3aa: CASSLTSREQYF; CDR3nt: TGTGCCAGCAGCTTAACTTCTAGGGAGCAGTACTTC
v_gene: TRBV7-2; d_gene: .; j_gene: TRBJ1-5; abundance: .; CDR3aa: CATTDGDQPQHF; CDR3nt: TGTGCCACGACAGACGGGGATCAGCCCCAGCATTTT